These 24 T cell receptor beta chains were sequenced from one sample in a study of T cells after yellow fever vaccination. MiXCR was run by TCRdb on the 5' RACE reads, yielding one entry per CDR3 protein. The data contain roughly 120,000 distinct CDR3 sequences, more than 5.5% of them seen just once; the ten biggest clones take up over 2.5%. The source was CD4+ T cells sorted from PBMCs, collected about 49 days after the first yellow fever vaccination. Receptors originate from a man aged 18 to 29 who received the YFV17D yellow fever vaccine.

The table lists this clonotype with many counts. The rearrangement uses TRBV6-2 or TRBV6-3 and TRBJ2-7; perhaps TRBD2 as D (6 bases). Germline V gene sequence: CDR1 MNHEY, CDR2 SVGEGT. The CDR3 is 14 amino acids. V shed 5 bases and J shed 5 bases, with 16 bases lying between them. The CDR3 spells CASSPRGSGNEQYV. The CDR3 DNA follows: TGTGCCAGCAGTCCGCGGGGCTCTGGGAACGAGCAGTACGTC.

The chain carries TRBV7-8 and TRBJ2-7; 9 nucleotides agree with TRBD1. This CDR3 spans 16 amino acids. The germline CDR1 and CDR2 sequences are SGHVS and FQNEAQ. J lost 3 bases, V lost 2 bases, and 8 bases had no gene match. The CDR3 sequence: CASSLSPDRGSYEQYF. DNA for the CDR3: TGTGCCAGCAGCTTATCTCCGGACAGGGGAAGCTACGAGCAGTACTTC.

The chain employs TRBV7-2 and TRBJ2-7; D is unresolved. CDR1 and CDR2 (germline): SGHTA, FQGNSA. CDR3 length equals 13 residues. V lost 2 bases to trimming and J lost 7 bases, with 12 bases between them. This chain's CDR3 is CASSLSALQEQYV. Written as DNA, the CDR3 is TGTGCCAGCAGCTTAAGTGCGCTACAAGAGCAGTACGTC.

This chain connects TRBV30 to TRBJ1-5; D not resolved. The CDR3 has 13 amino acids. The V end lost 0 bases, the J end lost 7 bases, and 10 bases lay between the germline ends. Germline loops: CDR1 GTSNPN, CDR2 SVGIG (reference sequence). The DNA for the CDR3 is TGTGCCTGGAGTGTTTTATCAGGACAGCCCCAGCATTTT. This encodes CAWSVLSGQPQHF.

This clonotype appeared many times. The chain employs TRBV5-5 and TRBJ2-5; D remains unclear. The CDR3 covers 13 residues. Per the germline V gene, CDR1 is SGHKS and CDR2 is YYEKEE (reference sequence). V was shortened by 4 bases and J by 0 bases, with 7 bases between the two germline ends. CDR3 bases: TGTGCCAGCAGCGGCCGGGACCAAGAGACCCAGTACTTC. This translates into CASSGRDQETQYF.

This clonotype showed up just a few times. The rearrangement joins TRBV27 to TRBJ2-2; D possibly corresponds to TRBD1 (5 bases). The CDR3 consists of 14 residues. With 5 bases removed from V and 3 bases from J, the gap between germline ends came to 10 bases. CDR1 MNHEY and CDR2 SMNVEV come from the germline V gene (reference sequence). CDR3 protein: CASSHLRDTGELFF. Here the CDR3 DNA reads TGTGCCAGCAGTCACCTCAGGGACACCGGGGAGCTGTTTTTT.

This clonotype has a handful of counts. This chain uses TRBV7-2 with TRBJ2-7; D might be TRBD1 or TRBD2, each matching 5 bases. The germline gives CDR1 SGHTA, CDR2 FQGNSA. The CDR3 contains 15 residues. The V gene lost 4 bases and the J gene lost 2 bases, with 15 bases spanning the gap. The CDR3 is CASSSEAGRAYEQYF. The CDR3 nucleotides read TGTGCCAGCAGCTCAGAGGCGGGCAGGGCCTACGAGCAGTACTTC. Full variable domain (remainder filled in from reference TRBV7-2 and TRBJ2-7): GAGVSQSPSNKVTEKGKDVELRCDPISGHTALYWYRQSLGQGLEFLIYFQGNSAPDKSGLPSDRFSAERTGGSVSTLTIQRTQQEDSAVYLCASSSEAGRAYEQYFGPGTRLTVT.

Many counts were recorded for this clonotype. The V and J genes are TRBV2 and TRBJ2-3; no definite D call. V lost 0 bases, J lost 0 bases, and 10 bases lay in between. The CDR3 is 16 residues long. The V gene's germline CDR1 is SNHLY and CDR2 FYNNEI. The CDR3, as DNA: TGTGCCAGCAGTGAAGCGCCCTCAACTAGCACAGATACGCAGTATTTT. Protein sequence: CASSEAPSTSTDTQYF.

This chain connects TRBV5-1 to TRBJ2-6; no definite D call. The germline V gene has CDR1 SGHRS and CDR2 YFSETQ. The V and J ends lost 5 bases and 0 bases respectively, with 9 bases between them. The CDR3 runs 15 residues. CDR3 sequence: CASRGTGSGANVLTF. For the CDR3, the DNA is TGCGCCAGCAGGGGTACCGGCTCTGGGGCCAACGTCCTGACTTTC. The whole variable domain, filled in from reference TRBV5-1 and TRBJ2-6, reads KAGVTQTPRYLIKTRGQQVTLSCSPISGHRSVSWYQQTPGQGLQFLFEYFSETQRNKGNFPGRFSGRQFSNSRSEMNVSTLELGDSALYLCASRGTGSGANVLTFGAGSRLTVL.

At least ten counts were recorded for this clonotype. The DNA for the CDR3 is TGTGCCAGCAGCTTTGGAAATAACAAATCACCCCTCCACTTT. Translation gives CASSFGNNKSPLHF. The chain has TRBV5-4 and TRBJ1-6; D gene unclear. Trimming cost V 2 bases and J 10 bases, with 13 bases left between them. Germline loops: CDR1 SGHNT, CDR2 YYREEE (reference sequence). The length of the CDR3 is 14 residues.

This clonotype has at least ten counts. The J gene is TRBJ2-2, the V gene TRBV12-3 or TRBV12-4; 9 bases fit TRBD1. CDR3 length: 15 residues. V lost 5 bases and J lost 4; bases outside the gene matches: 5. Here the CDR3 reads CASSTPDRGTGELFF. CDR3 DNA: TGTGCCAGCAGTACCCCGGACAGGGGCACCGGGGAGCTGTTTTTT.

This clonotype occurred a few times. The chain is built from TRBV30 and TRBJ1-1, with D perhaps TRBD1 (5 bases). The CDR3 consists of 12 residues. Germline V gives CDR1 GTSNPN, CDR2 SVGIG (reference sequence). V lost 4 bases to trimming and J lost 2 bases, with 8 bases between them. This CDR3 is CAWTGYNTEAFF. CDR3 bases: TGTGCCTGGACAGGGTATAACACTGAAGCTTTCTTT.

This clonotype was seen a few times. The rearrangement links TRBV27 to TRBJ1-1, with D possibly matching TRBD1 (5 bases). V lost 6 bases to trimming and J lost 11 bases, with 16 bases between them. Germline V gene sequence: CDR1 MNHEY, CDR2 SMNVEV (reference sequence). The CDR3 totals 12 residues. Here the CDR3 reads CASRTGESKAFF. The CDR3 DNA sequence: TGTGCCAGCAGGACGGGGGAAAGTAAGGCTTTCTTT.

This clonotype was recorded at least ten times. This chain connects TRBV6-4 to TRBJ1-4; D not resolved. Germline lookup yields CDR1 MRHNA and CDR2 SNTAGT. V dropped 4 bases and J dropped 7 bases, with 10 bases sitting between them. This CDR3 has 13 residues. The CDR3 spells CASSVNVGEKLFF. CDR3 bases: TGTGCCAGCAGTGTAAACGTCGGTGAAAAACTGTTTTTT.

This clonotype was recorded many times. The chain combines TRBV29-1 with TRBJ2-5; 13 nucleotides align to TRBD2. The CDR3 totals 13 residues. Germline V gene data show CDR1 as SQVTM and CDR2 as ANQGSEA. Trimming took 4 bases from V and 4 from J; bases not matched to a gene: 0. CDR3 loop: CSVGLAGGETQYF. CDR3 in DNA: TGCAGCGTTGGACTAGCGGGGGGAGAGACCCAGTACTTC.

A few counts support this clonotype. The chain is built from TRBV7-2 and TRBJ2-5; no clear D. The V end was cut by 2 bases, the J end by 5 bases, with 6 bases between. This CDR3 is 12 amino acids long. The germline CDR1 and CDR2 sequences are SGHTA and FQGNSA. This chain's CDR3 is CASSLRWETQYF. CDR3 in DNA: TGTGCCAGCAGCTTACGATGGGAGACCCAGTACTTC.

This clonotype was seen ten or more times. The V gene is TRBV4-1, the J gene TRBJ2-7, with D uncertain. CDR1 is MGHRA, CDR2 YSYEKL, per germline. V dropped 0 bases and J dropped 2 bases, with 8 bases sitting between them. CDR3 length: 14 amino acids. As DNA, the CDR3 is TGCGCCAGCAGCCAAGATTTGGGGACCTACGAGCAGTACTTC. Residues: CASSQDLGTYEQYF.

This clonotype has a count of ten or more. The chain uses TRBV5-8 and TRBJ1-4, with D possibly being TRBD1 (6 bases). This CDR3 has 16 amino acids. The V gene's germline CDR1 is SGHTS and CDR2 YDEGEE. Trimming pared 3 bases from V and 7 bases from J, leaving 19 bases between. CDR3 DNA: TGTGCCAGCAGCTCCAGGGGCCAGGCGCTTGGTGAAAAACTGTTTTTT. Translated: CASSSRGQALGEKLFF.

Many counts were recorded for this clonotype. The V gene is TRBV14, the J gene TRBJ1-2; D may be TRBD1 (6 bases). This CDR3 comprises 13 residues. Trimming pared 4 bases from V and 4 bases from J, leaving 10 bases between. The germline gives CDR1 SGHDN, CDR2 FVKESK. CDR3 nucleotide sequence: TGTGCCAGCAGCCGGGGGGCGACCTATGGCTACACCTTC. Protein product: CASSRGATYGYTF. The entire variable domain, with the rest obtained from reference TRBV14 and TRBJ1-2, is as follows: EAGVTQFPSHSVIEKGQTVTLRCDPISGHDNLYWYRRVMGKEIKFLLHFVKESKQDESGMPNNRFLAERTGGTYSTLKVQPAELEDSGVYFCASSRGATYGYTFGSGTRLTVV.

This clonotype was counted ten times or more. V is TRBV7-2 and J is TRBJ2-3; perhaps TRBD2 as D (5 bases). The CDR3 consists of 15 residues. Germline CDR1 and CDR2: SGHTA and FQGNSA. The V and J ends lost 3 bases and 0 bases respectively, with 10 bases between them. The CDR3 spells CASSFKRDSTDTQYF. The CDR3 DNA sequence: TGTGCCAGCAGCTTTAAACGGGATAGCACAGATACGCAGTATTTT.

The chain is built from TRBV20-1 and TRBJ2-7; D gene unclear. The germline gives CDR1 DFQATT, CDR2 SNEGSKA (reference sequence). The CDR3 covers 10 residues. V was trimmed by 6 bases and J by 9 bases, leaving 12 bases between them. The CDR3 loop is CSAEKAGQYV. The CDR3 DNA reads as TGCAGTGCGGAGAAGGCAGGGCAGTACGTC.

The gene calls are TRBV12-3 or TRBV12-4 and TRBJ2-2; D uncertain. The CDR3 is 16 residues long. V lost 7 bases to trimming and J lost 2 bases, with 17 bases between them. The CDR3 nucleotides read TGTGCCAGCACACACCTTCGGAACATCAACACCGGGGAGCTGTTTTTT. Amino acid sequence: CASTHLRNINTGELFF.

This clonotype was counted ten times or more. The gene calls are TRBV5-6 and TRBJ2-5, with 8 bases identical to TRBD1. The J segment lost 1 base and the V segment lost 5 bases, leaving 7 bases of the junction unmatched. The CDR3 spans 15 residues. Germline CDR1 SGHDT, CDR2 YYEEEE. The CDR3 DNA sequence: TGTGCCAGCAGGGCCGGGACAGGATTCCAAGAGACCCAGTACTTC. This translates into CASRAGTGFQETQYF.

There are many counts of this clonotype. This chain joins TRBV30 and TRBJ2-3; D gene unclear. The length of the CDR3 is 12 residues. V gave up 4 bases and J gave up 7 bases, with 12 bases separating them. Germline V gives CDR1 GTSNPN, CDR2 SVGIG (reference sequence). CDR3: CAWKGEPNTQYF. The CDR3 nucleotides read TGTGCCTGGAAAGGAGAGCCCAATACGCAGTATTTT.